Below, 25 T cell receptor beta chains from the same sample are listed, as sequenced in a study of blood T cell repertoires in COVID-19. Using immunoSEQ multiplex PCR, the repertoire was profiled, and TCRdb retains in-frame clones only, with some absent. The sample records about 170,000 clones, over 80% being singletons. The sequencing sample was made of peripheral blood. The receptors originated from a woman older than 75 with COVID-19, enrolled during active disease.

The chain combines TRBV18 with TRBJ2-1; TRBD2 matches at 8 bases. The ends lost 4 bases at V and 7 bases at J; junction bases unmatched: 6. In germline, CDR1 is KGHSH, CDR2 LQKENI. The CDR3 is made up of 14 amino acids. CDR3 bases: TGTGCCAGCTCACTTCCGGGAGGGGGTAATGAGCAGTTCTTC. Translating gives CASSLPGGGNEQFF.

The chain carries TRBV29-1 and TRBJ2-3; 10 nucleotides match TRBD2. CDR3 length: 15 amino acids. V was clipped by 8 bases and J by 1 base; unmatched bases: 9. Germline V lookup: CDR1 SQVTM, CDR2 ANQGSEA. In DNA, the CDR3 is TGCAGCACCAGCGGGAGGGCCGGGGGCACAGATACGCAGTATTTT. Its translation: CSTSGRAGGTDTQYF.

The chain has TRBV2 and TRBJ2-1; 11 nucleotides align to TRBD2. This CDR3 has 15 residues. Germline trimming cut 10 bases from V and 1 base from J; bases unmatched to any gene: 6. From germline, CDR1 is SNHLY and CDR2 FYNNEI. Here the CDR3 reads CATLAGVISYNEQFF. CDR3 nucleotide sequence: TGTGCCACACTAGCGGGAGTTATATCCTACAATGAGCAGTTCTTC.

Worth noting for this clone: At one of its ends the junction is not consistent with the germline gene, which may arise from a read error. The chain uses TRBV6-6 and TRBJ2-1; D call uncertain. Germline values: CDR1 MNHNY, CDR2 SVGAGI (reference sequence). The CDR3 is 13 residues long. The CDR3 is CASSYAEYNGQFF. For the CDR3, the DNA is TGTGCCAGCAGTTACGCCGAATACAATGGGCAGTTCTTC.

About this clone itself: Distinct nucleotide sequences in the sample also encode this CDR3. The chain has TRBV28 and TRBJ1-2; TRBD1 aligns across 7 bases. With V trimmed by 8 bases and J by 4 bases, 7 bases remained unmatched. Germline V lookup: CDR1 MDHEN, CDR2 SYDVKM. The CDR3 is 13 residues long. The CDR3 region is CASSRQGAYGYTF. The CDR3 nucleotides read TGTGCCAGCTCCCGACAGGGCGCCTATGGCTACACCTTC.

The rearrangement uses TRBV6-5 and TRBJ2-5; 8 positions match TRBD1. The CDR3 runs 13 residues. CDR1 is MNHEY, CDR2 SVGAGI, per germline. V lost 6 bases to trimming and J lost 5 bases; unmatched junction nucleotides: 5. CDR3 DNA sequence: TGTGCCAGCAGGGCAGGGGGCCCGGAGACCCAGTACTTC. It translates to CASRAGGPETQYF.

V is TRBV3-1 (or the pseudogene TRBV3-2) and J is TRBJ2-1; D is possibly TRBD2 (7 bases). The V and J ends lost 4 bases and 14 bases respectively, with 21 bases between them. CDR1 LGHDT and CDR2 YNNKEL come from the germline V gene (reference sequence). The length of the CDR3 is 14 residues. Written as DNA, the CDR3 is TGTGCCAGCAGCCGTCTAACCAGAGGAGGGGGGGAGTTCTTC. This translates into CASSRLTRGGGEFF.

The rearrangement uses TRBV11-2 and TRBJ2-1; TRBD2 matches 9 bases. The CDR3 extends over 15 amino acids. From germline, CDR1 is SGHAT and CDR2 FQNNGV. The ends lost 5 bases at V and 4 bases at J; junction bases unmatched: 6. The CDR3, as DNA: TGTGCCAGCAGCCAGAGTCTAGCGGGGTACAATGAGCAGTTCTTC. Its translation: CASSQSLAGYNEQFF.

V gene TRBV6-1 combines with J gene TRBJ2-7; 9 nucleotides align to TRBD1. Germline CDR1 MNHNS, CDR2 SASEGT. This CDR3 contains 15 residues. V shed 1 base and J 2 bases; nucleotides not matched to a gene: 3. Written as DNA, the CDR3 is TGTGCCAGCAGTGAAGGGGGGACAGGGACCTACGAGCAGTACTTC. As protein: CASSEGGTGTYEQYF.

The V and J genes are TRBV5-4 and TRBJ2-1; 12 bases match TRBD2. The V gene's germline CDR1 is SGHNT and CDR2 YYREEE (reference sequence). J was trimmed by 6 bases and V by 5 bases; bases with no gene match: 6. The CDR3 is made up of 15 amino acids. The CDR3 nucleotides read TGTGCCAGCAGGGGAGGACTAGCGGGGCCCAATGAGCAGTTCTTC. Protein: CASRGGLAGPNEQFF.

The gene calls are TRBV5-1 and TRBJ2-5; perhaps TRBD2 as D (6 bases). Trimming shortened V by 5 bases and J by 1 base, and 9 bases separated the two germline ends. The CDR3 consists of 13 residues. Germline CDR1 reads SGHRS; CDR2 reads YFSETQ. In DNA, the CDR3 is TGCGCCAGCAGACCCGGGGGCCAAGAGACCCAGTACTTC. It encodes CASRPGGQETQYF.

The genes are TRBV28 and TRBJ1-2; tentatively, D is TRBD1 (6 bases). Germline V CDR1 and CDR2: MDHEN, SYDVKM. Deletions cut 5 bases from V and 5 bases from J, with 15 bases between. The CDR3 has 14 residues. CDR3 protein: CASSVAGGEYGYTF. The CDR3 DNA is TGTGCCAGCAGTGTGGCGGGGGGCGAGTATGGCTACACCTTC.

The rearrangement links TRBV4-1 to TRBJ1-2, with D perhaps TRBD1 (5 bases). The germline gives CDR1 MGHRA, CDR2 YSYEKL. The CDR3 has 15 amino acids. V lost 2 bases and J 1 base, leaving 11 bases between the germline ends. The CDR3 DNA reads TGCGCCAGCAGCCAAACACAGGCGTTTAACTATGGCTACACCTTC. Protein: CASSQTQAFNYGYTF.

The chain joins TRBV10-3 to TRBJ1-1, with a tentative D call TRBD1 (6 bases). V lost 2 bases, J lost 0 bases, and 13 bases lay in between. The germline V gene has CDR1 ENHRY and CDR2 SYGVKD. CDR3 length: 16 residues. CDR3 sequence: CAISEGLDSMNTEAFF. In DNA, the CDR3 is TGTGCCATCAGTGAGGGGCTGGACAGCATGAACACTGAAGCTTTCTTT.

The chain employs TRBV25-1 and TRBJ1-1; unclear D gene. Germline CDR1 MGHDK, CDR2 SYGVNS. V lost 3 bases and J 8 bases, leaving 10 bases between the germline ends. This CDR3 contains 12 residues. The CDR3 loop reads CASSDAGSEAFF. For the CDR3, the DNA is TGTGCCAGCAGTGACGCCGGGAGCGAAGCTTTCTTT.

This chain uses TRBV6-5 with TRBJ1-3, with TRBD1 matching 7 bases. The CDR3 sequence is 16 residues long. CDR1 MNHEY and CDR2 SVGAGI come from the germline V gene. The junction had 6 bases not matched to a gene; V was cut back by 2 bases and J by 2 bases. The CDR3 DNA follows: TGTGCCAGCAGTTACAGATTAACAGGGGCTGGAAACACCATATATTTT. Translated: CASSYRLTGAGNTIYF.

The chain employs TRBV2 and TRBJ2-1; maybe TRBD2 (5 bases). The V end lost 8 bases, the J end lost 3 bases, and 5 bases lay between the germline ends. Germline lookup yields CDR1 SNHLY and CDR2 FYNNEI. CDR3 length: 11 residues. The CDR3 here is CASGSYNEQFF. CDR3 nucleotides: TGTGCCAGCGGGAGCTACAATGAGCAGTTCTTC. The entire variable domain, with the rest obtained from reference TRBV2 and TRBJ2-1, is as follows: EPEVTQTPSHQVTQMGQEVILRCVPISNHLYFYWYRQILGQKVEFLVSFYNNEISEKSEIFDDQFSVERPDGSNFTLKIRSTKLEDSAMYFCASGSYNEQFFGPGTRLTVL.

The CDR3 sequence is CASSGTAPGQRTYGYTF. For the CDR3, the DNA is TGTGCCAGCTCAGGAACCGCCCCCGGACAGCGTACTTACGGCTACACCTTC. The rearrangement uses TRBV18 and TRBJ1-2; a weak D match, TRBD1 (6 bases). Germline assignment: CDR1 KGHSH and CDR2 LQKENI. The CDR3 length is 17 residues. Trimming stripped 5 bases from V and 8 bases from J, with 27 bases between.

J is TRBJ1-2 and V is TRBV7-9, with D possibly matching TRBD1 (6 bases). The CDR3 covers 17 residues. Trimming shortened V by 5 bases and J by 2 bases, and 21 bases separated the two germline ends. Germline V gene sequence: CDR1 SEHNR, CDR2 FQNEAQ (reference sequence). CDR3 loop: CASSRTSGTPNNYGYTF. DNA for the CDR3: TGTGCCAGCAGCCGTACCTCCGGGACACCGAACAACTATGGCTACACCTTC.

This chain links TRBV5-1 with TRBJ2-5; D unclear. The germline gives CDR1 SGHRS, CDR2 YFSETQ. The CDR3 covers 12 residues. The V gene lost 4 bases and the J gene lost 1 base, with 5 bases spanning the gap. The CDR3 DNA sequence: TGCGCCAGCAGCGCGCTCCAAGAGACCCAGTACTTC. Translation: CASSALQETQYF. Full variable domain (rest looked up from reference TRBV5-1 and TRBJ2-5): KAGVTQTPRYLIKTRGQQVTLSCSPISGHRSVSWYQQTPGQGLQFLFEYFSETQRNKGNFPGRFSGRQFSNSRSEMNVSTLELGDSALYLCASSALQETQYFGPGTRLLVL.

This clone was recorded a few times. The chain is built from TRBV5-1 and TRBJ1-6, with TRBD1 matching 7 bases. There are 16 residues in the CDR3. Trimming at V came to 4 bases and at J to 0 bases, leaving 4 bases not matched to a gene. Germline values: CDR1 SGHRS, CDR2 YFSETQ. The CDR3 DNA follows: TGCGCCAGCAGCACAGGGGATAGCTCCTATAATTCACCCCTCCACTTT. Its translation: CASSTGDSSYNSPLHF. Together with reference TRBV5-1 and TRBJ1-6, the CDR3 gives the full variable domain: KAGVTQTPRYLIKTRGQQVTLSCSPISGHRSVSWYQQTPGQGLQFLFEYFSETQRNKGNFPGRFSGRQFSNSRSEMNVSTLELGDSALYLCASSTGDSSYNSPLHFGNGTRLTVT.

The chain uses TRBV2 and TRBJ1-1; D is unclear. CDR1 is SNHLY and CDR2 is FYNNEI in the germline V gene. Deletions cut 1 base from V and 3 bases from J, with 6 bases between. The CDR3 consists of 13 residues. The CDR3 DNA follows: TGTGCCAGCAGTGAAGACGGTTACACTGAAGCTTTCTTT. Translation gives CASSEDGYTEAFF.

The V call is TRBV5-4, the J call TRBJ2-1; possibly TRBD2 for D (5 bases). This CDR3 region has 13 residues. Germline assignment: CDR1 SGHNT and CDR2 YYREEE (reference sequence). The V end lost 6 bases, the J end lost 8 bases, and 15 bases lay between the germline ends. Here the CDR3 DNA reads TGTGCCAGCACGCGTGAGGGTTTGGATGAGCAGTTCTTC. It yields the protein CASTREGLDEQFF.

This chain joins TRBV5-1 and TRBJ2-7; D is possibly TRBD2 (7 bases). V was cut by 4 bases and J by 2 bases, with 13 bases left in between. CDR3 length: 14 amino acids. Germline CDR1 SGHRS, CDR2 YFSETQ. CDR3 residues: CASSPWEGAYEQYF. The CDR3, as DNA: TGCGCCAGCAGCCCCTGGGAGGGGGCCTACGAGCAGTACTTC.

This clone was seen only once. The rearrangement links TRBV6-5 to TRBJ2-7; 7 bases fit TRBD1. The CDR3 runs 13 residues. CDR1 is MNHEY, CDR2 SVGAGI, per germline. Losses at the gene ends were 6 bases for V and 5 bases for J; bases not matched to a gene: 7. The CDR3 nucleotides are TGTGCCAGCAGCCCCATCGACAGGGACGAGCAGTACTTC. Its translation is CASSPIDRDEQYF.